These T cell receptor beta chains were read from a single sample in a study of post-analysis software for immune sequencing data. MiXCR was run by TCRdb on the PCR reads, yielding one entry per CDR3 protein. The data hold more than 450,000 distinct CDR3 sequences, with 44% observed a single time. The source material was blood. All receptors come from a girl aged 10 to 17 with multiple sclerosis. Each CDR3 is given with its conserved first and last residue. D genes are given only for firm matches. Rows may omit the clone size; those that give it use once, few, many or a size class.

j_call: TRBJ2-1
v_call: TRBV12-3/TRBV12-4
d_call: TRBD2
cdr3_length: 16
clone_size: NA
cdr3_nt: TGTGCCAGCAGGAAAATAGCGGGTATTATGAACAATGAGCAGTTCTTC
cdr3_aa: CASRKIAGIMNNEQFF

j_call: TRBJ2-3
v_call: TRBV12-3/TRBV12-4
d_call: TRBD2
cdr3_length: 16
clone_size: few
cdr3_nt: TGTGCCAGCAGTGTTAATAGCGGGGGGGCGACAGATACGCAGTATTTT
cdr3_aa: CASSVNSGGATDTQYF

j_call: TRBJ2-6
v_call: TRBV10-2
d_call: NA
cdr3_length: 16
clone_size: NA
cdr3_nt: TGCGCCAGCAGTGAGGCGTCAGGGCTCGGGGCCAACGTCCTGACTTTC
cdr3_aa: CASSEASGLGANVLTF

j_call: TRBJ2-7
v_call: TRBV6-5
d_call: NA
cdr3_length: 11
clone_size: NA
cdr3_nt: TGTGCCAGCAGTTACCTTGGGGAGCAGTACTTC
cdr3_aa: CASSYLGEQYF

j_call: TRBJ2-3
v_call: TRBV20-1
d_call: NA
cdr3_length: 13
clone_size: few
cdr3_nt: TGCAGTGCTAGGCCTCCTAGCACAGATACGCAGTATTTT
cdr3_aa: CSARPPSTDTQYF

j_call: TRBJ2-3
v_call: TRBV29-1
d_call: TRBD2
cdr3_length: 13
clone_size: NA
cdr3_nt: TGCAGCGTTGCCACACTAGCGACAGATACGCAGTATTTT
cdr3_aa: CSVATLATDTQYF

j_call: TRBJ2-1
v_call: TRBV20-1
d_call: NA
cdr3_length: 14
clone_size: NA
cdr3_nt: TGCAGTGCTAGAGATCTGACGAGCTACAATGAGCAGTTCTTC
cdr3_aa: CSARDLTSYNEQFF

j_call: TRBJ1-5
v_call: TRBV10-3
d_call: NA
cdr3_length: 13
clone_size: NA
cdr3_nt: TGTGCCATCAGTGCTCAGGGGAGTCAGCCCCAGCATTTT
cdr3_aa: CAISAQGSQPQHF

j_call: TRBJ2-3
v_call: TRBV7-6
d_call: TRBD2
cdr3_length: 18
clone_size: NA
cdr3_nt: TGTGCCAGCAGCTCCAGGGACCCTAGCGGCGATAGCACAGATACGCAGTATTTT
cdr3_aa: CASSSRDPSGDSTDTQYF

j_call: TRBJ2-2
v_call: TRBV6-1
d_call: TRBD2
cdr3_length: 15
clone_size: NA
cdr3_nt: TGTGCCAGCAGTGGACTAGCGGGGGGGCCCGGGGAGCTGTTTTTT
cdr3_aa: CASSGLAGGPGELFF

j_call: TRBJ1-2
v_call: TRBV11-3
d_call: TRBD1
cdr3_length: 16
clone_size: NA
cdr3_nt: TGTGCCAGCAGCTTACTTAGGGTGGGACAGGACTATGGCTACACCTTC
cdr3_aa: CASSLLRVGQDYGYTF

j_call: TRBJ2-4
v_call: TRBV4-2
d_call: NA
cdr3_length: 17
clone_size: NA
cdr3_nt: TGTGCCAGCAGCCAAGATGGCCTAGCGTCATCCAAAAACATTCAGTACTTC
cdr3_aa: CASSQDGLASSKNIQYF

j_call: TRBJ1-6
v_call: TRBV2
d_call: NA
cdr3_length: 12
clone_size: few
cdr3_nt: TGTGCCAGCAGTCTGGACCGTTCACCCCTCCACTTT
cdr3_aa: CASSLDRSPLHF

j_call: TRBJ1-5
v_call: TRBV20-1
d_call: NA
cdr3_length: 15
clone_size: NA
cdr3_nt: TGCAGTGCTAGAATGCAGGGGAACAGCAATCAGCCCCAGCATTTT
cdr3_aa: CSARMQGNSNQPQHF

j_call: TRBJ1-2
v_call: TRBV27
d_call: TRBD1
cdr3_length: 13
clone_size: NA
cdr3_nt: TGTGCCAGCAGACGGGGACAGGGGTATGGCTACACCTTC
cdr3_aa: CASRRGQGYGYTF

j_call: TRBJ1-1
v_call: TRBV29-1
d_call: NA
cdr3_length: 11
clone_size: once
cdr3_nt: TGCAGCGTTGAGACGGGGGCCACAGCTTTCTTT
cdr3_aa: CSVETGATAFF

j_call: TRBJ1-2
v_call: TRBV20-1
d_call: NA
cdr3_length: 14
clone_size: NA
cdr3_nt: TGCAGTGCTAGAGATCCGGGGGTAGGCTATGGCTACACCTTC
cdr3_aa: CSARDPGVGYGYTF

j_call: TRBJ1-2
v_call: TRBV19
d_call: NA
cdr3_length: 14
clone_size: few
cdr3_nt: TGTGCCAGTGGGAGTTGGCCAGAGAGTTATGGCTACACCTTC
cdr3_aa: CASGSWPESYGYTF

j_call: TRBJ2-3
v_call: TRBV11-1
d_call: TRBD2
cdr3_length: 15
clone_size: few
cdr3_nt: TGTGCCAGCAGCTTATTTCTAGCGGGAGAAGATACGCAGTATTTT
cdr3_aa: CASSLFLAGEDTQYF

j_call: TRBJ1-1
v_call: TRBV10-3
d_call: NA
cdr3_length: 13
clone_size: NA
cdr3_nt: TGTGCCGTCAGTGTGGAAAGAGCCACTGAAGCTTTCTTT
cdr3_aa: CAVSVERATEAFF

j_call: TRBJ2-3
v_call: TRBV12-3/TRBV12-4
d_call: NA
cdr3_length: 15
clone_size: few
cdr3_nt: TGTGCCAGCAGTTTCCGGGGGCAAGGCACAGATACGCAGTATTTT
cdr3_aa: CASSFRGQGTDTQYF

j_call: TRBJ1-2
v_call: TRBV12-3/TRBV12-4
d_call: TRBD1
cdr3_length: 14
clone_size: NA
cdr3_nt: TGTGCCAGCAGGGCGGGACAGGGGGCGACTGGCTACACCTTC
cdr3_aa: CASRAGQGATGYTF

j_call: TRBJ2-7
v_call: TRBV6-1
d_call: NA
cdr3_length: 11
clone_size: NA
cdr3_nt: TGTGCCAGCGTCCGGGACGACGAGCAGTACTTC
cdr3_aa: CASVRDDEQYF

j_call: TRBJ2-3
v_call: TRBV5-4
d_call: NA
cdr3_length: 11
clone_size: many
cdr3_nt: TGTGCCAGCATCCTCGGGAGCACGCAGTATTTT
cdr3_aa: CASILGSTQYF

j_call: TRBJ1-2
v_call: TRBV6-6
d_call: NA
cdr3_length: 11
clone_size: NA
cdr3_nt: TGTGCCAGCAGTGATGGCACGGGCTACACCTTC
cdr3_aa: CASSDGTGYTF

j_call: TRBJ2-7
v_call: TRBV5-1
d_call: NA
cdr3_length: 15
clone_size: few
cdr3_nt: TGCGCCAGCAGCTTGCCGGGACTGGACAGGAACGAGCAGTACTTC
cdr3_aa: CASSLPGLDRNEQYF

j_call: TRBJ2-6
v_call: TRBV4-1
d_call: NA
cdr3_length: 16
clone_size: NA
cdr3_nt: TGCGCCAGCAGCCATGTGGGGAGATCTGGGGCCAACGTCCTGACTTTC
cdr3_aa: CASSHVGRSGANVLTF

j_call: TRBJ2-1
v_call: TRBV20-1
d_call: TRBD2
cdr3_length: 21
clone_size: few
cdr3_nt: TGCAGTGCTAGAGACAGTAAGTCGGGACTAGCGCTCATACCAGGGTACAATGAGCAGTTCTTC
cdr3_aa: CSARDSKSGLALIPGYNEQFF

j_call: TRBJ1-1
v_call: TRBV10-3
d_call: TRBD1
cdr3_length: 14
clone_size: many
cdr3_nt: TGTGCCATCAATGCAGGGGGCTCGGGCACTGAAGCTTTCTTT
cdr3_aa: CAINAGGSGTEAFF

j_call: TRBJ1-2
v_call: TRBV27
d_call: NA
cdr3_length: 15
clone_size: NA
cdr3_nt: TGTGCCAGCAGTGGGGTCGGCAGGGGATTTTATGGCTACACCTTC
cdr3_aa: CASSGVGRGFYGYTF

j_call: TRBJ2-4
v_call: TRBV5-6
d_call: NA
cdr3_length: 13
clone_size: few
cdr3_nt: TGTGCCAGCAGCTGGGGTCCGGGGTGGGAGCAGTACTTC
cdr3_aa: CASSWGPGWEQYF

j_call: TRBJ2-1
v_call: TRBV20-1
d_call: TRBD2
cdr3_length: 15
clone_size: NA
cdr3_nt: TGCAGTGCTAGAGGCCCGACTAGCGGGACTGGTGAGCAGTTCTTC
cdr3_aa: CSARGPTSGTGEQFF

j_call: TRBJ2-7
v_call: TRBV20-1
d_call: TRBD2
cdr3_length: 14
clone_size: NA
cdr3_nt: TGCAGTGCTAGAGCCCTAGGGCGGGAGAACGAGCAGTACTTC
cdr3_aa: CSARALGRENEQYF

j_call: TRBJ2-5
v_call: TRBV4-1
d_call: TRBD2
cdr3_length: 16
clone_size: NA
cdr3_nt: TGCGCCAGCAGCCAAGACTCTAGCGGGTACCAAGAGACCCAGTACTTC
cdr3_aa: CASSQDSSGYQETQYF

j_call: TRBJ1-1
v_call: TRBV4-1
d_call: TRBD1
cdr3_length: 15
clone_size: NA
cdr3_nt: TGCGCCAGCAGCATCAGGGGGCAGGCTAACACTGAAGCTTTCTTT
cdr3_aa: CASSIRGQANTEAFF

j_call: TRBJ2-7
v_call: TRBV6-5
d_call: TRBD2
cdr3_length: 14
clone_size: few
cdr3_nt: TGTGCCAGCTTCTCTAGCGGGAGTGACTACGAGCAGTACTTC
cdr3_aa: CASFSSGSDYEQYF

j_call: TRBJ2-5
v_call: TRBV20-1
d_call: TRBD2
cdr3_length: 16
clone_size: NA
cdr3_nt: TGCAGTGCTAGAGATAGGCTAGCGGCAAACCAAGAGACCCAGTACTTC
cdr3_aa: CSARDRLAANQETQYF

j_call: TRBJ1-1
v_call: TRBV18
d_call: TRBD1
cdr3_length: 14
clone_size: NA
cdr3_nt: TGTGCCAGCTCTAATGACAGGGTATCGACCGAAGCTTTCTTT
cdr3_aa: CASSNDRVSTEAFF

j_call: TRBJ2-5
v_call: TRBV6-6
d_call: TRBD1
cdr3_length: 16
clone_size: few
cdr3_nt: TGTGCCAGCAGTTTCCCAGGACAGGGGGCCCAAGAGACCCAGTACTTC
cdr3_aa: CASSFPGQGAQETQYF

j_call: TRBJ2-3
v_call: TRBV3-1
d_call: TRBD2
cdr3_length: 15
clone_size: NA
cdr3_nt: TGTGCCAGCACCTCAAGCGGGACTTGGGGAGATACGCAGTATTTT
cdr3_aa: CASTSSGTWGDTQYF

j_call: TRBJ2-1
v_call: TRBV5-1
d_call: NA
cdr3_length: 12
clone_size: NA
cdr3_nt: TGCGCCAGCAGCTTGACCTCCACTGAGCAGTTCTTC
cdr3_aa: CASSLTSTEQFF

j_call: TRBJ1-1
v_call: TRBV29-1
d_call: NA
cdr3_length: 15
clone_size: few
cdr3_nt: TGCAGCGTTGAAGATCTCAAGGGGCTCGGCACTGAAGCTTTCTTT
cdr3_aa: CSVEDLKGLGTEAFF

j_call: TRBJ1-2
v_call: TRBV15
d_call: NA
cdr3_length: 14
clone_size: NA
cdr3_nt: TGTGCCACCGGCAGCTACAGGGAGCGGTATGGCTACACCTTC
cdr3_aa: CATGSYRERYGYTF